The entry below gives a single TCR beta chain sequence along with its context. What it binds is not known. Germline V CDR1 and CDR2: SGHNT, YENEEA. V was clipped by 4 bases and J by 5 bases, with 15 bases between them. CDR3 length: 15 residues. PCR primers comprised 60 Vbeta and 13 Jbeta primers. Sequencing was performed with immunoSEQ multiplex PCR; in TCRdb, only in-frame clones are kept and a portion is missing. The sample records more than 150,000 clones, roughly 88% being singletons. The data derive from a study of cytomegalovirus exposure and HLA in healthy donors. General observations from the study: Apparent HLA restriction characterized most CMV-associated TCR beta chains in a later analysis.

The genes are TRBV11-3 and TRBJ2-1; the D gene is possibly TRBD2 (5 bases). The TCR was taken from a woman aged 18-29 years in good health and CMV-seronegative. Sequenced sample: PBMCs. CDR3 in DNA: TGTGCCAGCAGCTCGTCTCGGGGTAGGAACAATGAGCAGTTCTTC. Protein product: CASSSSRGRNNEQFF.